Shown below are 3 T cell receptor beta chains from a single sample sequenced in a study of blood T cell repertoires in COVID-19. Some clones are missing from TCRdb's copy, which holds only in-frame ones; the method was immunoSEQ multiplex PCR. The sample contains about 170,000 clones, around 89% of which appear only once. What was sequenced was peripheral blood. These receptors were obtained from a man aged 55 to 70 with acute or convalescent COVID-19.

This chain links TRBV24-1 with TRBJ1-2; TRBD1 aligns across 9 bases. The CDR3 extends over 16 amino acids. Germline assignment: CDR1 KGHDR and CDR2 SFDVKD. Trimming removed 3 bases from V and 5 bases from J; junction bases left unmatched: 9. CDR3 sequence: CATSDPHGTGSYGYTF. DNA for the CDR3: TGTGCCACCAGTGATCCACATGGGACAGGGTCGTATGGCTACACCTTC.

V and J are TRBV6-5 and TRBJ1-2, with D possibly TRBD1 on 6 matching bases. CDR1 MNHEY and CDR2 SVGAGI come from the germline V gene. The CDR3 runs 14 residues. V was clipped by 6 bases and J by 9 bases, with 20 bases between them. CDR3 sequence reads: CASRPEGGGFSYTF. In DNA, the CDR3 is TGTGCCAGCAGACCCGAGGGGGGAGGGTTTAGCTACACCTTC.

The chain recombines TRBV10-3 with TRBJ2-3; 13 bases are a match to TRBD2. Germline CDR1 is ENHRY and CDR2 is SYGVKD. V dropped 7 bases and J dropped 2; count of bases not matched to a gene: 3. This CDR3 contains 15 residues. DNA of the CDR3: TGTGCCATCACGGGGACTAGCGGGGCCACAGATACGCAGTATTTT. It yields the protein CAITGTSGATDTQYF.